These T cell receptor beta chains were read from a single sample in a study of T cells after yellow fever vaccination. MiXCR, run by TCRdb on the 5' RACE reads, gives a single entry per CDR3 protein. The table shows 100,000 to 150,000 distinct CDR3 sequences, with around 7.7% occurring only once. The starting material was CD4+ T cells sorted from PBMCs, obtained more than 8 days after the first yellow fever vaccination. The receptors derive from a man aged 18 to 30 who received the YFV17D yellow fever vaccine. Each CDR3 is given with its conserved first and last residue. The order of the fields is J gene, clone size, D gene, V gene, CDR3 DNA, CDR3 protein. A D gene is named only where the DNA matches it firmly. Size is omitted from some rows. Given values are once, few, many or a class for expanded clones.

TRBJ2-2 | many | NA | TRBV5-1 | TGCGCCAGCAGCTTCGGAGCTTCCACCGGGGAGCTGTTTTTT | CASSFGASTGELFF
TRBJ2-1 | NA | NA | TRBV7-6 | TGTGCCAGCGGGACTCAGGTCGGCACCTACAATGAGCAGTTCTTC | CASGTQVGTYNEQFF
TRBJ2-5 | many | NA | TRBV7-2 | TGTGCCAGCAGCTTATTCTCGGGAAGCGGAGAAGAGACCCAGTACTTC | CASSLFSGSGEETQYF
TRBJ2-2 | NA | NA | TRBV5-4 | TGTGCCAGCAGCCTTGGGGGGGCCGAAGGAGAGGCCGGGGAGCTGTTTTTT | CASSLGGAEGEAGELFF
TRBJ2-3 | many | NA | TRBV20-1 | TGCAGTGGAGTGGAGGCTGTCACAGATACGCAGTATTTT | CSGVEAVTDTQYF
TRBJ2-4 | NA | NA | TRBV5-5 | TGTGCCATCAGCTCCGGGCTTGGAGGAAACATTCAGTACTTC | CAISSGLGGNIQYF
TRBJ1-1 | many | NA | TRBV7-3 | TGTGCCAGCAGCTTAAGGAAAAGTACTGAAGCTTTCTTT | CASSLRKSTEAFF
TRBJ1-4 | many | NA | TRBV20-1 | TGCAGTGCCACCGACGGCCCGGGAGGGGAAAAACTGTTTTTT | CSATDGPGGEKLFF
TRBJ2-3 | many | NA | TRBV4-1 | TGCGCCAGCAGCCAAGGCCCGACACGTACTAGCACAGATACGCAGTATTTT | CASSQGPTRTSTDTQYF
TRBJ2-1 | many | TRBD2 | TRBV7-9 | TGTGCCAGCAGCCCCTCAACGGGGGGGGCCGCTGAGCAGTTCTTC | CASSPSTGGAAEQFF
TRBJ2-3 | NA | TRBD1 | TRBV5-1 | TGCGCCAGCAGCTCTGGACCCGGGACAGGGGACACAGATACGCAGTATTTT | CASSSGPGTGDTDTQYF
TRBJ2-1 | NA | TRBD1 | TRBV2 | TGTGCCTTCATGGCCGGGACAGGGAAGGGGGACTCCTACAATGAGCAGTTCTTC | CAFMAGTGKGDSYNEQFF
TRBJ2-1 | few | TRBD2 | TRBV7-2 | TGTGCCAGCAGCCCTGGGGCCGGGGGGGCCGGCTATGAGCAGTTCTTC | CASSPGAGGAGYEQFF
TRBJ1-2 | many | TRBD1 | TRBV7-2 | TGTGCCAGCAGCTACTACGAGGACAGGTTAAACTATGGCTACACCTTC | CASSYYEDRLNYGYTF
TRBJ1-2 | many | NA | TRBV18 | TGTGCCAGCTCACCAGAGTGGGGGACGTATGGCTACACCTTC | CASSPEWGTYGYTF
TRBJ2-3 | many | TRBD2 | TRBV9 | TGTGCCAGCAGCGTAGGATCACTAGCGGGTTCAGATACGCAGTATTTT | CASSVGSLAGSDTQYF
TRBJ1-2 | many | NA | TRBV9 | TGTGCCAGCAGCGATAACTATGGCTACACCTTC | CASSDNYGYTF
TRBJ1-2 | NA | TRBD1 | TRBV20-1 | TGCAGTGCGCCGACAGGGACAGATGGCTACACCTTC | CSAPTGTDGYTF
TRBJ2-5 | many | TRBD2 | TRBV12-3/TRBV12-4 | TGTGCCAGCACCCGACTAGCGGGGGGCCAAGAGACCCAGTACTTC | CASTRLAGGQETQYF
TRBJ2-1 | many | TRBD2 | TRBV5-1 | TGCGCCAGCAGCTTGCGGGGCGGCGGGGGTTCCTACAATGAGCAGTTCTTC | CASSLRGGGGSYNEQFF
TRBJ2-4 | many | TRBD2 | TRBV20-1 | TGCAGTGCTAGGACTAGCGGTAACATTCAGTACTTC | CSARTSGNIQYF
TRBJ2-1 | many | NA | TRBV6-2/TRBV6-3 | TGTGCCAGCAGCTCAACCCGGGGGGCCTACTACAATGAGCAGTTCTTC | CASSSTRGAYYNEQFF
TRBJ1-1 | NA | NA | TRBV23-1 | TGCGCCAGCAGGGACCAGCGGAGCACTGAAGCTTTCTTT | CASRDQRSTEAFF
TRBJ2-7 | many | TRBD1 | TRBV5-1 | TGCGCCAGCAGCCTGCAGGACAGGGGGCAAAGCGAGCAGTACTTC | CASSLQDRGQSEQYF
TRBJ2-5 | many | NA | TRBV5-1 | TGCGCCAGCAGCTTGGAAGGCCCACCAGGAGAGACCCAGTACTTC | CASSLEGPPGETQYF
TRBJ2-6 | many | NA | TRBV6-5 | TGTGCCAGCAGTTACTCAGGAGGAGCTGGGGCCAACGTCCTGACTTTC | CASSYSGGAGANVLTF
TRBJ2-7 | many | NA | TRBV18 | TGTGCCAGCTCACAGGCTAACTACGAGCAGTACTTC | CASSQANYEQYF
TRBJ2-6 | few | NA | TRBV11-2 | TGTGCCAGCAGCTTAGCAGGGGTGCACGTCCTGACTTTC | CASSLAGVHVLTF
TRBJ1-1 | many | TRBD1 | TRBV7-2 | TGTGCCAGCAGCTCTTACAGGGGGTCGGTTGCCACTGAAGCTTTCTTT | CASSSYRGSVATEAFF
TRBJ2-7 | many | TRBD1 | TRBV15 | TGTGCCACCAGCAGAGATCTCCTCGGGACAGGGTCCTACGAGCAGTACTTC | CATSRDLLGTGSYEQYF
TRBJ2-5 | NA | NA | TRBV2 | TGTGCCAGCAGTGAAAGGGAGCTACAAGAGACCCAGTACTTC | CASSERELQETQYF
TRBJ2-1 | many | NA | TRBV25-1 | TGTGCCAGCGCCGGGGGAGGAGCCTACAATGAGCAGTTCTTC | CASAGGGAYNEQFF
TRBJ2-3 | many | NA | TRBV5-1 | TGCGCCAGCAGCTCAGGGAGTTGGACAGATACGCAGTATTTT | CASSSGSWTDTQYF
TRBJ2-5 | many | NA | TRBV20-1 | TGCAGTGCTAGAGACTTGACAGCTATAGGAGAGACCCAGTACTTC | CSARDLTAIGETQYF
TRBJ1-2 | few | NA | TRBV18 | TGTGCCAGCTCCCCGCAGGGGATACGGGGCTACACCTTC | CASSPQGIRGYTF
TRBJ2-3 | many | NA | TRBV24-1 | TGTGCCACCAGTGATTGGGGGAGCACAGATACGCAGTATTTT | CATSDWGSTDTQYF
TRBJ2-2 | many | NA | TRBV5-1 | TGCGCCAGCAGCTTAGGTTCTGGCCGGGGTGTCGGGGAGCTGTTTTTT | CASSLGSGRGVGELFF
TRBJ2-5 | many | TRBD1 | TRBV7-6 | TGTGCCAGCAGCTTAGGGAACTCCGGGACAGCCACTCAAGAGACCCAGTACTTC | CASSLGNSGTATQETQYF
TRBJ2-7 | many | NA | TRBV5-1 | TGCGCCAGCAGCTTGGAGACTGCCTCCTACGAGCAGTACTTC | CASSLETASYEQYF
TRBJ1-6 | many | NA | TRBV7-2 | TGTGCCAGCAGCTTAGAAGGACAGAATAATTCACCCCTCCACTTT | CASSLEGQNNSPLHF
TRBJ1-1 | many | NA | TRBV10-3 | TGTGCCATCTCCAAGGGCCAGGGCAGAGAGGCTTTCTTT | CAISKGQGREAFF